One sample yielded the 24 T cell receptor beta chains listed below, sequenced in a study of T cells in Graves' hyperthyroidism and ophthalmopathy. RNA transcripts served as the template for amplifying TCR beta CDR3 regions. First-round RT-PCR of the TCR CDR3 relied on the HTBI primer set. In TCRdb, the multiplex PCR reads were re-called with MiXCR into one record per CDR3 protein. The repertoire holds about 380,000 distinct CDR3 sequences, with approximately 13% as singletons. Sequenced: blood. The origin of the receptors is a man under 40 with Graves' hyperthyroidism that later progressed to Graves' ophthalmopathy.

This clonotype was counted many times. The rearrangement links TRBV20-1 to TRBJ1-2; D not resolved. CDR1 DFQATT and CDR2 SNEGSKA come from the germline V gene (reference sequence). V gave up 6 bases and J gave up 1 base, with 12 bases separating them. CDR3 size: 13 residues. CDR3 in amino acids: CSASDTSNYGYTF. The CDR3 DNA reads TGCAGTGCCTCAGACACGAGTAACTATGGCTACACCTTC.

The table lists this clonotype with many counts. In DNA, the CDR3 is TGTGCCAGCACCGAGGGTCTAGCGGGTACCACAGATACGCAGTATTTT. Its translation: CASTEGLAGTTDTQYF. The genes are TRBV2 and TRBJ2-3; TRBD2 aligns across 8 bases. The germline V gene has CDR1 SNHLY and CDR2 FYNNEI. V shed 7 bases, J shed 2 bases, and the junction held 11 bases outside the gene matches. CDR3 size: 16 residues.

In its sample, this clonotype was seen many times. This chain links TRBV16 with TRBJ2-7, with D possibly TRBD1 on 5 matching bases. The V gene's germline CDR1 is KGHSY and CDR2 FQNENV. V was pared by 0 bases and J by 3 bases, with 15 bases between. CDR3 size: 16 residues. CDR3 coding DNA: TGTGCCAGCAGCCAATCTGGGGTTAGGGGCCACTACGAGCAGTACTTC. Its translation: CASSQSGVRGHYEQYF.

V and J are TRBV20-1 and TRBJ2-7; D uncertain. The germline V gene encodes CDR1 DFQATT and CDR2 SNEGSKA (reference sequence). Deletions cut 0 bases from V and 5 bases from J, with 5 bases between. This CDR3 region has 11 residues. The CDR3 protein is CSARDYDEQYF. The CDR3 DNA follows: TGCAGTGCTAGAGATTATGACGAGCAGTACTTC.

At least ten counts were recorded for this clonotype. The chain carries TRBV24-1 and TRBJ2-5; D ambiguous. The CDR3 consists of 12 residues. The V and J ends lost 5 bases and 1 base respectively, with 4 bases between them. The germline V gene has CDR1 KGHDR and CDR2 SFDVKD. The CDR3 protein is CATSASQETQYF. As DNA, the CDR3 is TGTGCCACCAGTGCTAGCCAAGAGACCCAGTACTTC.

The chain has TRBV5-1 and TRBJ1-1, with a tentative D call TRBD1 (6 bases). Trimming pared 2 bases from V and 6 bases from J, leaving 11 bases between. Looked up from germline, CDR1 is SGHRS and CDR2 is YFSETQ. CDR3 length equals 13 residues. The CDR3 bases are TGCGCCAGCAGCTTCTTGGGGGCCTCTGAAGCTTTCTTT. It encodes CASSFLGASEAFF.

The sample holds many counts of this clonotype. The J gene is TRBJ1-2, the V gene TRBV5-6; a possible D gene is TRBD1 (5 bases). Germline lookup yields CDR1 SGHDT and CDR2 YYEEEE. V lost 1 base and J 8 bases, leaving 15 bases between the germline ends. This CDR3 has 14 residues. The CDR3 here is CASSLWGAVRGYTF. In DNA, the CDR3 is TGTGCCAGCAGCTTGTGGGGCGCAGTGAGAGGCTACACCTTC.

This clonotype was observed many times. The rearrangement uses TRBV7-2 and TRBJ2-1; a weak D match, TRBD1 (6 bases). V was cut by 1 base and J by 2 bases, with 9 bases left in between. The germline gives CDR1 SGHTA, CDR2 FQGNSA. CDR3 length: 15 amino acids. CDR3 sequence reads: CASSLDRQAYNEQFF. The CDR3 DNA reads as TGTGCCAGCAGCTTAGATAGACAGGCCTACAATGAGCAGTTCTTC. Variable domain in full (rest from reference TRBV7-2 and TRBJ2-1): GAGVSQSPSNKVTEKGKDVELRCDPISGHTALYWYRQSLGQGLEFLIYFQGNSAPDKSGLPSDRFSAERTGGSVSTLTIQRTQQEDSAVYLCASSLDRQAYNEQFFGPGTRLTVL.

This clonotype was recorded at least ten times. The chain combines TRBV6-5 with TRBJ2-7; no clear D gene. This CDR3 spans 15 amino acids. Germline V gene sequence: CDR1 MNHEY, CDR2 SVGAGI. The V gene lost 0 bases and the J gene lost 1 base, with 10 bases spanning the gap. DNA of the CDR3: TGTGCCAGCAGTTACTCGGGCGGAAGATCCTACGAGCAGTACTTC. It yields the protein CASSYSGGRSYEQYF.

This chain links TRBV20-1 with TRBJ2-7, with a weak D call TRBD2 (6 bases). Germline V CDR1 and CDR2: DFQATT, SNEGSKA (reference sequence). CDR3 length: 14 amino acids. The germline V and J ends were trimmed by 4 bases and 1 base, with 14 bases remaining between them. CDR3 sequence: CSATMGGYSYEQYF. In DNA, the CDR3 is TGCAGTGCTACAATGGGGGGATATTCCTACGAGCAGTACTTC.

The rearrangement joins TRBV6-2 or TRBV6-3 to TRBJ2-1; D might be TRBD2 (6 bases). The V gene's germline CDR1 is MNHEY and CDR2 SVGEGT. The ends were cut back, 5 bases at V and 7 bases at J, with 12 bases in the middle. The CDR3 consists of 13 residues. The CDR3 DNA sequence: TGTGCCAGCAGTCAACCGGGGGTGAATGAGCAGTTCTTC. Translating gives CASSQPGVNEQFF.

Many counts were recorded for this clonotype. This chain links TRBV4-1 with TRBJ1-4; no definite D call. The germline CDR1 and CDR2 sequences are MGHRA and YSYEKL. The CDR3 totals 18 residues. V lost 3 bases and J 0 bases, leaving 17 bases between the germline ends. The CDR3 is CASSHRTGGIATNEKLFF. The CDR3 nucleotides read TGCGCCAGCAGCCATAGGACGGGAGGAATTGCAACTAATGAAAAACTGTTTTTT.

The sample holds many counts of this clonotype. The V call is TRBV14, the J call TRBJ2-1, with D possibly called TRBD1 or TRBD2 (5 bases each). V dropped 4 bases and J dropped 5 bases, with 18 bases sitting between them. The germline V gene encodes CDR1 SGHDN and CDR2 FVKESK. The CDR3 runs 16 residues. The CDR3 DNA reads as TGTGCCAGCAGCCGCTTGAGGGGCGGGTTCGACAATGAGCAGTTCTTC. It is translated as CASSRLRGGFDNEQFF.

In its sample, this clonotype was seen a few times. The chain uses TRBV28 and TRBJ1-1; weak D call: TRBD1 (6 bases). CDR1 is MDHEN, CDR2 SYDVKM, per germline. The CDR3 contains 13 residues. Trimming pared 5 bases from V and 5 bases from J, leaving 12 bases between. The CDR3 spells CASSPGTQTEAFF. CDR3 in DNA: TGTGCCAGCAGTCCCGGGACACAGACTGAAGCTTTCTTT.

This clonotype has at least ten counts. V gene TRBV9 combines with J gene TRBJ1-1; D is unresolved. Germline CDR1 SGDLS, CDR2 YYNGEE. The CDR3 is made up of 13 amino acids. The ends were cut back, 0 bases at V and 10 bases at J, with 13 bases in the middle. The CDR3, as DNA: TGTGCCAGCAGCGTAGAAAGTCTGGCGGGAGCTTTCTTT. This sequence encodes CASSVESLAGAFF.

The chain combines TRBV28 with TRBJ1-1; the D is unclear. Germline V lookup: CDR1 MDHEN, CDR2 SYDVKM. This CDR3 is 14 amino acids long. Trimming cost V 3 bases and J 4 bases, with 12 bases left between them. CDR3 sequence (DNA): TGTGCCAGCAGTTTGAGAGGGAGCGGCACTGAAGCTTTCTTT. Translation: CASSLRGSGTEAFF.

This clonotype was counted only a few times. The chain uses TRBV29-1 and TRBJ2-1; 8 bases are a match to TRBD2. Germline CDR1 is SQVTM and CDR2 is ANQGSEA. Losses at the gene ends were 1 base for V and 10 bases for J; bases not matched to a gene: 6. The CDR3 covers 13 residues. In DNA, the CDR3 is TGCAGCGTTGAAGGAACGGGGGGGCAAGAGCAGTTCTTC. Its translation is CSVEGTGGQEQFF.

This clonotype has at least ten counts. This chain joins TRBV12-3 or TRBV12-4 and TRBJ2-5; D may be TRBD2 (6 bases). The CDR3 covers 14 residues. Trimming shortened V by 6 bases and J by 4 bases, and 15 bases separated the two germline ends. CDR3 sequence: CASRLASARETQYF. DNA of the CDR3: TGTGCCAGCAGACTAGCCAGCGCCAGAGAGACCCAGTACTTC.

The table lists this clonotype with many counts. The rearrangement links TRBV28 to TRBJ1-2; D is uncertain. There are 14 residues in the CDR3. Germline loops: CDR1 MDHEN, CDR2 SYDVKM. V was cut by 3 bases and J by 5 bases, with 13 bases left in between. The DNA for the CDR3 is TGTGCCAGCAGTTTGTTGCTCAGCCTATATGGCTACACCTTC. Protein: CASSLLLSLYGYTF.

The chain employs TRBV20-1 and TRBJ2-2; 12 nucleotides align to TRBD2. The trim removed 6 bases at V and 7 bases at J, leaving 9 bases unmatched. This CDR3 region has 15 residues. CDR1 and CDR2 (germline): DFQATT, SNEGSKA (reference sequence). DNA of the CDR3: TGCAGTGCCCTCCTAGCGGGGGGGCTAAGCGGGGAGCTGTTTTTT. This encodes CSALLAGGLSGELFF.

There are many counts of this clonotype. The rearrangement links TRBV3-1 to TRBJ2-2; perhaps TRBD1 as D (6 bases). The CDR3 sequence is 13 residues long. CDR1 is LGHDT and CDR2 is YNNKEL in the germline V gene (reference sequence). V lost 7 bases to trimming and J lost 1 base, with 7 bases between them. The CDR3 reads CASMGQNTGELFF. Here the CDR3 DNA reads TGTGCCAGCATGGGACAGAACACCGGGGAGCTGTTTTTT.

Worth noting for this clonotype: A read error may explain this, as a much larger clone is one base away. This chain connects TRBV5-1 to TRBJ1-4, with D perhaps TRBD1 (5 bases). The CDR3 loop spans 14 amino acids. In germline, CDR1 is SGHRS, CDR2 YFSETQ. The CDR3 bases are TGCGCCAGCAGCTTGACGGGGGTAGATGAAAAACTGCTTTTT. Its translation: CASSLTGVDEKLLF.

In the case of this clonotype: A much larger clone differs by one base, so this may be a read error. V and J are TRBV5-1 and TRBJ1-2, with 7 bases matching TRBD1. V was pared by 2 bases and J by 8 bases, with 6 bases of the junction left unmatched. This CDR3 has 13 residues. Germline V lookup: CDR1 SGHRS, CDR2 YFSETQ. The CDR3 protein is CASSFRQGRGYTF. DNA for the CDR3: TGCGCCAGCAGCTTCAGACAGGGACGGGGCTACACCTTC.

This clonotype has a handful of counts. The rearrangement uses TRBV2 and TRBJ2-2; 8 positions agree with TRBD2. This CDR3 is built from 14 residues. Germline trimming cut 6 bases from V and 4 bases from J; bases unmatched to any gene: 4. The germline gives CDR1 SNHLY, CDR2 FYNNEI. DNA of the CDR3: TGTGCCAGCAGGGCCGGGGGGGCCACCGGGGAGCTGTTTTTT. Protein product: CASRAGGATGELFF.